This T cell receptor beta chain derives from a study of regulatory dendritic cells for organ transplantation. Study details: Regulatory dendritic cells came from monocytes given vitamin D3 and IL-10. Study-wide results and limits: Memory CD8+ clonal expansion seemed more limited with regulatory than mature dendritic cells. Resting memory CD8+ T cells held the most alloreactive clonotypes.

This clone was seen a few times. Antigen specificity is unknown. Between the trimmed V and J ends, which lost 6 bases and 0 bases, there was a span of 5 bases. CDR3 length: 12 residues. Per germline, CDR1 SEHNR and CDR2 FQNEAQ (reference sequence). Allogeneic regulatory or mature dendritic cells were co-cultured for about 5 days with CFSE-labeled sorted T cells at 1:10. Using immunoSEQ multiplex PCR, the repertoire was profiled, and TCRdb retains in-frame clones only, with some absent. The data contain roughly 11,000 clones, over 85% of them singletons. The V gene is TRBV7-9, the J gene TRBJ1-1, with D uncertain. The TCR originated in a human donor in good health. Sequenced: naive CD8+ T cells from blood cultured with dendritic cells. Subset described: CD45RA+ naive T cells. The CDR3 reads CASSQMNTEAFF. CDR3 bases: TGTGCCAGCAGTCAGATGAACACTGAAGCTTTCTTT.